The sequence of this T cell receptor (beta chain) was determined in a study of blood T cell repertoires in COVID-19. Study-level information: The United States, Italy and Spain provided the acute and convalescent COVID-19 samples. T cells, B-cell-depleted T cells, or PBMCs provided the cDNA or gDNA that served as material.

Trimming took 10 bases from V and 5 from J, leaving 17 bases between them. The germline V gene has CDR1 ENHRY and CDR2 SYGVKD. The CDR3 is 13 residues long. This clone was seen just once. The authors' processing: Counts of nucleated cells, estimated from reference gene primer amplification, were obtained. The repertoire was sequenced with immunoSEQ multiplex PCR; TCRdb's copy has only in-frame clones and lacks some. V and J calls and clone size follow that table, whereas D and trimming were derived from the DNA. The data show more than 120,000 clones, 70% to 90% seen once. The J gene is TRBJ1-1, the V gene TRBV10-3; a weak D match, TRBD1 (6 bases). This TCR came from a human donor with acute or convalescent COVID-19. The donor label of this sample is uncertain. The sequencing sample was made of peripheral blood. The CDR3 coding sequence is TGTGCCACAGGCCAACAGGGTTCAACTGAAGCTTTCTTT. This codes for CATGQQGSTEAFF.